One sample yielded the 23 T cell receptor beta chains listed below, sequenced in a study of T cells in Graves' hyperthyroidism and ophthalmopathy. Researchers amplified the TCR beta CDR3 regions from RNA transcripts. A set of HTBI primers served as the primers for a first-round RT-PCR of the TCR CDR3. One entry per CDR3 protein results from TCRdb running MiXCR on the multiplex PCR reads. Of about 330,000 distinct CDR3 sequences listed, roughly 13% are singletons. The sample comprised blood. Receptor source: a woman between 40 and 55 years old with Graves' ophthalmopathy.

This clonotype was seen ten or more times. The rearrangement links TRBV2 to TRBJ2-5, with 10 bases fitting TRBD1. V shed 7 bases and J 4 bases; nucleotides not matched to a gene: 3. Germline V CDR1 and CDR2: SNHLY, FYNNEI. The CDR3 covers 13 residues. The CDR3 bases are TGTGCCAGCAAAGGGGACAGGGGAGAGACCCAGTACTTC. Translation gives CASKGDRGETQYF.

The DNA of the CDR3 is TGTGCCAGCAGCAGTATACATCCGGGAAATCAGTACTATGGCTACACCTTC. Its translation is CASSSIHPGNQYYGYTF. The chain is built from TRBV14 and TRBJ1-2; unclear D gene. Germline assignment: CDR1 SGHDN and CDR2 FVKESK. This CDR3 is built from 17 residues. Between the trimmed V and J ends, which lost 5 bases and 3 bases, there was a span of 22 bases.

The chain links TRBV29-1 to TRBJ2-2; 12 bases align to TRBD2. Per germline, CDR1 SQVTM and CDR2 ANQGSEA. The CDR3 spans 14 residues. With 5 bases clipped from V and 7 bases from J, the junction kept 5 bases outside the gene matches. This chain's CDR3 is CSVLAGGVIGELFF. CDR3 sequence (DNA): TGCAGCGTTCTAGCGGGAGGGGTTATCGGGGAGCTGTTTTTT.

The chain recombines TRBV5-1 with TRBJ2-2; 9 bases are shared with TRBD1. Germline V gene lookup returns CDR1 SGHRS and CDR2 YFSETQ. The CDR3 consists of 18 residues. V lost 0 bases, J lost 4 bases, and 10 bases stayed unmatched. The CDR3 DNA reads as TGCGCCAGCAGCTTGGGAATGTGGGACAGGGAGCGCACCGGGGAGCTGTTTTTT. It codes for CASSLGMWDRERTGELFF.

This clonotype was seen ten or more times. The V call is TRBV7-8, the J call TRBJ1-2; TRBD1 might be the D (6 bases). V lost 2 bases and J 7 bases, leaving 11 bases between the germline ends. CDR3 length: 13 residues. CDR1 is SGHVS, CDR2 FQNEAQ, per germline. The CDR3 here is CASSLQGLGGYTF. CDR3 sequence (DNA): TGTGCCAGCAGCTTACAGGGGTTGGGTGGCTACACCTTC.

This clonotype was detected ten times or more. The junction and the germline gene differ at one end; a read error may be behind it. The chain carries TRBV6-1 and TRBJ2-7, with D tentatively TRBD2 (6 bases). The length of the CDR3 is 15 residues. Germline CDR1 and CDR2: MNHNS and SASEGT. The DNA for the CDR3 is TGTGCGAGCAGGGAGGCGGCCGCCATGAGCTACGAGCAGTACTTC. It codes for CASREAAAMSYEQYF.

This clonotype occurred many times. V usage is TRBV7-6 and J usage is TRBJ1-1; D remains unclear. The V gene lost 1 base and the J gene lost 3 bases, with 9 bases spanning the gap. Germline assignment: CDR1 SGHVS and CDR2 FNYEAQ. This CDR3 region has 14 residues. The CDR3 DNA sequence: TGTGCCAGCAGCTTAGTTGCCACGGACACTGAAGCTTTCTTT. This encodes CASSLVATDTEAFF.

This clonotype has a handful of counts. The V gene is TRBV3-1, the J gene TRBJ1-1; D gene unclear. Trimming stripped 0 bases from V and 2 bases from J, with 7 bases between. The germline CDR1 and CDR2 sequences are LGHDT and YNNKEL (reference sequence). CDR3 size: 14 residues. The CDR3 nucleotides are TGTGCCAGCAGCCAAGATGACACCAACACTGAAGCTTTCTTT. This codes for CASSQDDTNTEAFF. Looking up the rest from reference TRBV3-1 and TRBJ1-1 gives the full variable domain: DTAVSQTPKYLVTQMGNDKSIKCEQNLGHDTMYWYKQDSKKFLKIMFSYNNKELIINETVPNRFSPKSPDKAHLNLHINSLELGDSAVYFCASSQDDTNTEAFFGQGTRLTVV.

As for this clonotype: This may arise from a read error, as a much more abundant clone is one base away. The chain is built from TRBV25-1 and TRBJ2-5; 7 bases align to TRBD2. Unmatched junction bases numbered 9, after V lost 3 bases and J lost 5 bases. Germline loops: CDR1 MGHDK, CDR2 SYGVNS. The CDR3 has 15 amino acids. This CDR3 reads CASSERTSDFETQYF. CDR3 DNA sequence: TGTGCCAGCAGTGAGCGGACTAGTGATTTCGAGACCCAGTACTTC.

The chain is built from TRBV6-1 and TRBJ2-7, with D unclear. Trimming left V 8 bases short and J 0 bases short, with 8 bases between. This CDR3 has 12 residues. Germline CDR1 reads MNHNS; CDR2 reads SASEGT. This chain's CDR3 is CASLRSSYEQYF. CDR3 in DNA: TGTGCCAGCCTCAGGAGCTCCTACGAGCAGTACTTC.

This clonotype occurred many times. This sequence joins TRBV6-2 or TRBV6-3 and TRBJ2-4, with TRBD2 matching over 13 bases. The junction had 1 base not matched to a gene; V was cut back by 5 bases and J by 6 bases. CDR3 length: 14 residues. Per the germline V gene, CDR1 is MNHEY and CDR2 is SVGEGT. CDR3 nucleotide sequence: TGTGCCAGCAGTCGGACTAGCGGGGGAAACATTCAGTACTTC. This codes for CASSRTSGGNIQYF.

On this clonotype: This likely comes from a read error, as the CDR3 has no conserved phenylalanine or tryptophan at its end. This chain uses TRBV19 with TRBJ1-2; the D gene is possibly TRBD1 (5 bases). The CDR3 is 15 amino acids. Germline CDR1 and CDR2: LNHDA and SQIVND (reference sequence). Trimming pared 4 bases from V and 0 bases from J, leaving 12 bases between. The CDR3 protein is CASSTFQGTNYGYTL. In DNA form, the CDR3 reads TGTGCCAGTAGTACGTTCCAGGGCACTAACTATGGCTACACCCTC.

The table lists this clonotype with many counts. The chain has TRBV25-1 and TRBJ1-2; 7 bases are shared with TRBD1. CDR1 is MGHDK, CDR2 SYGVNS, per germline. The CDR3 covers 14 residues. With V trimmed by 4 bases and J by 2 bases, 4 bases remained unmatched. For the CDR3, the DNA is TGTGCCAGCAGTGTTCCGGGACAGAACTATGGCTACACCTTC. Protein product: CASSVPGQNYGYTF.

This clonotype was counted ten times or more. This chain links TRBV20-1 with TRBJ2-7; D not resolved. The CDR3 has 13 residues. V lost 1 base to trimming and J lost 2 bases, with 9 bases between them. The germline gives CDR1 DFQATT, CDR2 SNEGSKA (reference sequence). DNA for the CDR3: TGCAGTGCTAGAGCGCCAGAGACCTACGAGCAGTACTTC. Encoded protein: CSARAPETYEQYF.

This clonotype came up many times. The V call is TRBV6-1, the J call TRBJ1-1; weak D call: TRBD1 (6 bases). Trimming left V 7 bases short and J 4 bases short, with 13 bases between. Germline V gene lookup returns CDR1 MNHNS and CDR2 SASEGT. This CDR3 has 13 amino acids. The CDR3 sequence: CASTRGVGTEAFF. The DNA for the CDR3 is TGTGCCAGCACTAGGGGGGTCGGCACTGAAGCTTTCTTT.

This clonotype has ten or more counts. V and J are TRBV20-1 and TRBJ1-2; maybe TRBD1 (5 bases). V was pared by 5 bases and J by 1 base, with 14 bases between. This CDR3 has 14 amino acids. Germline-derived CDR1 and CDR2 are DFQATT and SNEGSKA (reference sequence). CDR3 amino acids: CSAEGLQFNYGYTF. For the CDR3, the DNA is TGCAGTGCTGAGGGGCTACAGTTTAACTATGGCTACACCTTC.

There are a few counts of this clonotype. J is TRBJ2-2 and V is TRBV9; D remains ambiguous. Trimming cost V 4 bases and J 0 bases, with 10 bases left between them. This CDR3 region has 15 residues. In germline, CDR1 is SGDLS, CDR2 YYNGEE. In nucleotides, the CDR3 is TGTGCCAGCAGCCTTAGTAGTTCGAACACCGGGGAGCTGTTTTTT. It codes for CASSLSSSNTGELFF.

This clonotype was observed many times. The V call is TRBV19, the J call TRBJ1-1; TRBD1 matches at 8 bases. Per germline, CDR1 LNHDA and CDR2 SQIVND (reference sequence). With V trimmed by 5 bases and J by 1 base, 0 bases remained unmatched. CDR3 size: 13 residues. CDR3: CASSQGANTEAFF. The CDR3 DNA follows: TGTGCCAGTAGTCAGGGGGCGAACACTGAAGCTTTCTTT.

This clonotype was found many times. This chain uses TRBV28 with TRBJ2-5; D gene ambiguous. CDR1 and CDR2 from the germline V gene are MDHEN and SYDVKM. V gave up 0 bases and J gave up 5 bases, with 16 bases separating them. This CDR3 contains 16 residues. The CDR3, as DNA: TGTGCCAGCAGTTTATGGACCGAGCCCTTAAGTGAGACCCAGTACTTC. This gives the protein CASSLWTEPLSETQYF.

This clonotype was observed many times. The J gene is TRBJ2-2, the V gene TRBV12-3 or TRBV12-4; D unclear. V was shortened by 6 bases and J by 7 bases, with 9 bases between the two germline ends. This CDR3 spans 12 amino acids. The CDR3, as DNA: TGTGCCAGCAGGTCTAAGGGCGGGGAGCTGTTTTTT. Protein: CASRSKGGELFF.

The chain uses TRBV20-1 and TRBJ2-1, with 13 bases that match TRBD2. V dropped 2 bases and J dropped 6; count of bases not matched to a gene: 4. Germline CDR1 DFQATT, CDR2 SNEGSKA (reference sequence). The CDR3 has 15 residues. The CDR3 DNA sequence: TGCAGTGCTAGACCGGGACTAGCGGGGCTCAATGAGCAGTTCTTC. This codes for CSARPGLAGLNEQFF.

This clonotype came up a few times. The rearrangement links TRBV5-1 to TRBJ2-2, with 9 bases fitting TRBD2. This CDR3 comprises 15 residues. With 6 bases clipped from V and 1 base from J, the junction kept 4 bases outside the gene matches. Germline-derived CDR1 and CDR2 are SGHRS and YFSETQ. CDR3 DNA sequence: TGCGCCAGCATAGCGGGAGACGGGAACACCGGGGAGCTGTTTTTT. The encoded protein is CASIAGDGNTGELFF.

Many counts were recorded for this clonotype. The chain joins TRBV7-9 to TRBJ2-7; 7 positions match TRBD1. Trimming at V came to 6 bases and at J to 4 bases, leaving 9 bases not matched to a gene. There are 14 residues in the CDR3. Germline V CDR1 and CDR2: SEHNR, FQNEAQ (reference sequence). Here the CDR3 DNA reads TGTGCCAGCAGACCAGGGGGTCCTATATACGAGCAGTACTTC. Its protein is CASRPGGPIYEQYF.